The 18 T cell receptor beta chains below all came from one sample that was sequenced in a study of T-cell memory formation after mild COVID-19. Each CDR3 protein is one row after TCRdb ran MiXCR on the 5' RACE reads. The sample lists fewer than 650,000 distinct CDR3 sequences, about 22% seen once, with under 8.5% in the top ten. Sequenced: PBMCs or a T cell subset sorted from them (not recorded which). The receptors were gathered from an adult woman who had mild COVID-19 (a few samples of this study predate the infection). Cell type and time point are not known.

The chain has TRBV6-2 or TRBV6-3 and TRBJ2-2; tentative D call: TRBD2 (7 bases). Per germline, CDR1 MNHEY and CDR2 SVGEGT. The CDR3 length is 16 residues. Trimming shortened V by 6 bases and J by 4 bases, and 18 bases separated the two germline ends. CDR3 bases: TGTGCCAGCAGAAACGGACTAGGGGGTGGCACCGGGGAGCTGTTTTTT. Translation: CASRNGLGGGTGELFF.

The V call is TRBV11-2, the J call TRBJ2-6; D may be TRBD1 (8 bases). CDR1 is SGHAT, CDR2 FQNNGV, per germline. This CDR3 is 16 amino acids long. Trimming stripped 2 bases from V and 12 bases from J, with 20 bases between. CDR3: CASSLRSGTGSLVLTF. CDR3 nucleotides: TGTGCCAGCAGCTTAAGAAGCGGGACAGGTTCGCTCGTCCTGACTTTC.

The gene calls are TRBV9 and TRBJ2-7; TRBD1 agrees at 8 bases. Per the germline V gene, CDR1 is SGDLS and CDR2 is YYNGEE. CDR3 length: 13 amino acids. V lost 3 bases, J lost 5 bases, and 4 bases stayed unmatched. The CDR3 sequence is CASSDRGSHEQYF. DNA for the CDR3: TGTGCCAGCAGCGACAGGGGGTCCCACGAGCAGTACTTC.

The CDR3 sequence: CASSSIRNTGELFF. The CDR3 DNA sequence: TGTGCCAGCAGCTCGATTCGGAACACCGGGGAGCTGTTTTTT. J is TRBJ2-2 and V is TRBV7-2; D gene ambiguous. This CDR3 contains 14 residues. The germline gives CDR1 SGHTA, CDR2 FQGNSA. Trimming removed 4 bases from V and 1 base from J, with 7 bases in between.

This rearrangement joins TRBV6-5 to TRBJ1-2, with TRBD1 identical over 9 bases. The V segment lost 6 bases and the J segment 6 bases; nucleotides outside the gene matches: 5. CDR1 is MNHEY, CDR2 SVGAGI, per germline. The CDR3 consists of 13 residues. The CDR3 region is CASRPGQGDGYTF. In DNA, the CDR3 is TGTGCCAGCAGACCGGGACAGGGAGATGGCTACACCTTC.

The chain uses TRBV5-5 and TRBJ2-7; no firm D call. The germline CDR1 and CDR2 sequences are SGHKS and YYEKEE (reference sequence). V was trimmed by 0 bases and J by 4 bases, leaving 17 bases between them. The CDR3 runs to 16 residues. The CDR3 here is CASSLAVSPVPYEQYF. DNA for the CDR3: TGTGCCAGCAGCTTGGCCGTTTCTCCGGTGCCGTACGAGCAGTACTTC.

This clonotype was recorded a few times. The CDR3 DNA reads as TGTGCCAGCAGTTCTTACAGGGATGGCACTGAAGCTTTCTTT. Amino acid sequence: CASSSYRDGTEAFF. The chain links TRBV12-3 or TRBV12-4 to TRBJ1-1; D possibly corresponds to TRBD1 (6 bases). Between the trimmed V and J ends, which lost 4 bases and 4 bases, there was a span of 13 bases. This CDR3 contains 14 residues.

This clonotype was observed a few times. The CDR3 loop is CASSPRTLSANEQFF. DNA for the CDR3: TGTGCCAGCAGTCCACGGACCCTCTCGGCCAATGAGCAGTTCTTC. V usage is TRBV2 and J usage is TRBJ2-1; no reliable D call. Germline assignment: CDR1 SNHLY and CDR2 FYNNEI. V was shortened by 5 bases and J by 6 bases, with 17 bases between the two germline ends. This CDR3 has 15 residues.

This clonotype was observed a few times. The V gene is TRBV7-8, the J gene TRBJ1-2; TRBD1 might be the D (5 bases). The CDR3 sequence is 15 residues long. In germline, CDR1 is SGHVS, CDR2 FQNEAQ. V was clipped by 5 bases and J by 8 bases, with 21 bases between them. CDR3 residues: CASSRTDSTGMGYTF. In DNA, the CDR3 is TGTGCCAGCAGCCGAACAGACAGTACGGGAATGGGCTACACCTTC.

This clonotype turned up a few times. J is TRBJ1-2 and V is TRBV4-1; TRBD1 matches at 10 bases. Per the germline V gene, CDR1 is MGHRA and CDR2 is YSYEKL. V trimming: 6 bases; J trimming: 3 bases; junction bases outside the gene matches: 4. This CDR3 is 14 amino acids long. The CDR3 DNA sequence: TGCGCCAGCAGTGGGACAGGGGATGACTATGGCTACACCTTC. It encodes CASSGTGDDYGYTF.

CDR3 DNA sequence: TGTGCCACCAGTGATGGGACAGGGGAGTTTCAGCCCCAGCATTTT. The encoded protein is CATSDGTGEFQPQHF. The V gene is TRBV24-1, the J gene TRBJ1-5; 10 bases match TRBD1. Germline lookup yields CDR1 KGHDR and CDR2 SFDVKD. CDR3 length: 15 amino acids. V shed 3 bases, J shed 6 bases, and the junction held 4 bases outside the gene matches.

J is TRBJ2-5 and V is TRBV23-1; perhaps TRBD2 as D (6 bases). TRBV23-1 is known as an ORF, though its function is uncertain. V lost 3 bases and J lost 4, with 18 bases in between. This CDR3 region has 16 residues. The CDR3 spells CASSHPRTGVGETQYF. The DNA of the CDR3 is TGCGCCAGCAGTCACCCTCGGACGGGGGTGGGAGAGACCCAGTACTTC.

This clonotype was seen a few times. The chain has TRBV7-8 and TRBJ2-1, with no clear D. The germline V gene encodes CDR1 SGHVS and CDR2 FQNEAQ. This CDR3 comprises 14 residues. The V gene lost 1 base and the J gene lost 8 bases, with 12 bases spanning the gap. Written as DNA, the CDR3 is TGTGCCAGCAGCTTAGAGGGCCGCAGTCATGAGCAGTTCTTC. This sequence encodes CASSLEGRSHEQFF.

This clonotype showed up many times. The chain has TRBV18 and TRBJ1-1; D unresolved. Germline CDR1 is KGHSH and CDR2 is LQKENI. V shed 6 bases and J shed 1 base, with 12 bases lying between them. The CDR3 consists of 14 residues. The CDR3 DNA reads as TGTGCCAGCTCCCCGATAAAGCGGAACACTGAAGCTTTCTTT. Its translation: CASSPIKRNTEAFF.

The CDR3 loop is CASTRTSGTNEQFF. The CDR3 DNA is TGTGCCAGCACAAGGACTAGCGGGACCAATGAGCAGTTCTTC. V is TRBV12-3 or TRBV12-4 and J is TRBJ2-1; 12 nucleotides agree with TRBD2. This CDR3 has 14 residues. With 7 bases clipped from V and 6 bases from J, the junction kept 4 bases outside the gene matches.

This clonotype occurred a few times. The chain carries TRBV6-2 or TRBV6-3 and TRBJ1-2; D unclear. Germline CDR1 is MNHEY and CDR2 is SVGEGT. V was pared by 0 bases and J by 4 bases, with 15 bases between. The CDR3 spans 16 residues. The CDR3 coding sequence is TGTGCCAGCAGTTACTCGAGGCTTTTGGACCGCTATGGCTACACCTTC. It encodes CASSYSRLLDRYGYTF.

The gene calls are TRBV30 and TRBJ1-4; D is perhaps TRBD1 (6 bases). V gave up 3 bases and J gave up 7 bases, with 12 bases separating them. Germline V lookup: CDR1 GTSNPN, CDR2 SVGIG (reference sequence). The CDR3 is 13 amino acids. The CDR3: CAWSWGGSEKLFF. CDR3 in DNA: TGTGCCTGGAGCTGGGGGGGCAGTGAAAAACTGTTTTTT.

This clonotype was counted only a few times. This chain joins TRBV7-9 and TRBJ1-3; no clear D. Germline CDR1 and CDR2: SEHNR and FQNEAQ (reference sequence). V was trimmed by 5 bases and J by 0 bases, leaving 5 bases between them. There are 13 residues in the CDR3. CDR3 nucleotide sequence: TGTGCCAGCAGCACATCCTCTGGAAACACCATATATTTT. Amino acid sequence: CASSTSSGNTIYF.